Below are 7 T cell receptor beta chains sequenced from a single sample in a study of shared clonotypes between healthy human individuals. Clones were read by immunoSEQ multiplex PCR, and TCRdb kept only the in-frame ones, dropping some. The sample has about 2.4 million clones, over 85% seen once; the top ten hold approximately 0.37%. Sequencing was done on a sample of naive CD4+ T cells from PBMCs. The subset is: CD45RA+ positively selected. The receptors were sampled from a man younger than 35 in good health. Some clones in this sample may be carry-over from other donors' samples.

This clone has just a few counts. The CDR3 coding sequence is TGTGCCAGCTCCGGAGGGGAATGGAGCAATCAGCCCCAGCATTTT. This sequence encodes CASSGGEWSNQPQHF. The gene calls are TRBV18 and TRBJ1-5; the D gene is possibly TRBD1 (5 bases). The germline V and J ends were trimmed by 6 bases and 1 base, with 13 bases remaining between them. The CDR3 is 15 amino acids. The germline CDR1 and CDR2 sequences are KGHSH and LQKENI.

This clone is a singleton in its sample. V is TRBV28 and J is TRBJ1-2, with D possibly being TRBD1 (6 bases). CDR1 and CDR2 from the germline V gene are MDHEN and SYDVKM. Trimming stripped 7 bases from V and 8 bases from J, with 29 bases between. The CDR3 totals 17 residues. This CDR3 is CASTSIAAGVYHEGYTF. The DNA of the CDR3 is TGTGCCAGCACGTCGATTGCGGCAGGGGTCTATCATGAGGGCTACACCTTC.

The genes are TRBV29-1 and TRBJ2-1; D is unclear. This CDR3 spans 13 amino acids. V was cut by 2 bases and J by 6 bases, with 11 bases left in between. Germline CDR1 and CDR2: SQVTM and ANQGSEA. CDR3 DNA: TGCAGCGTTGAACGGCCGCTTTCCAATGAGCAGTTCTTC. Amino acids: CSVERPLSNEQFF.

On this clone itself: In the same sample, other DNA sequences code for this CDR3. The chain joins TRBV5-1 to TRBJ2-7; 7 nucleotides agree with TRBD1. Germline V gene sequence: CDR1 SGHRS, CDR2 YFSETQ. V was pared by 4 bases and J by 1 base, with 8 bases of the junction left unmatched. CDR3 length equals 15 residues. As DNA, the CDR3 is TGCGCCAGCAGCCTAGTGGGGACAGTGTCCTACGAGCAGTACTTC. Amino acids: CASSLVGTVSYEQYF.

A few counts support this clone. V and J are TRBV7-9 and TRBJ1-2; TRBD1 is a possible D gene (6 bases). CDR1 and CDR2 from the germline V gene are SEHNR and FQNEAQ (reference sequence). This CDR3 spans 12 amino acids. The germline V and J ends were trimmed by 5 bases and 4 bases, with 8 bases remaining between them. CDR3 residues: CASSRDTYGYTF. CDR3 coding DNA: TGTGCCAGCAGCCGGGACACCTATGGCTACACCTTC.

The J gene is TRBJ2-1, the V gene TRBV18, with D perhaps being TRBD1 or TRBD2 (5 bases each). The CDR3 extends over 16 amino acids. Trimming stripped 0 bases from V and 2 bases from J, with 11 bases between. Per the germline V gene, CDR1 is KGHSH and CDR2 is LQKENI. CDR3 sequence: CASSPPVTGPYNEQFF. DNA for the CDR3: TGTGCCAGCTCACCACCGGTAACGGGGCCCTACAATGAGCAGTTCTTC.

The V gene is TRBV27, the J gene TRBJ2-3, with D uncertain. Trimming shortened V by 5 bases and J by 0 bases, and 15 bases separated the two germline ends. Germline assignment: CDR1 MNHEY and CDR2 SMNVEV (reference sequence). The CDR3 contains 16 residues. The CDR3 loop is CASSPLTGLSTDTQYF. CDR3 bases: TGTGCCAGCAGTCCCCTGACGGGTCTTAGCACAGATACGCAGTATTTT.